Shown below are 4 T cell receptor beta chains from a single sample sequenced in a study of OX40 agonist ivuxolimab in advanced cancers. Using immunoSEQ multiplex PCR, the repertoire was profiled, and TCRdb retains in-frame clones only, with some absent. The sample shows 35,000 to 55,000 clones, about 93% of them seen only once. This material consisted of CD4+ or CD8+ T cells sorted from blood, taken in a trial of the OX40 agonist ivuxolimab. These receptors all come from an adult with an advanced solid tumor such as melanoma, head and neck, liver or kidney cancer.

This chain uses TRBV5-6 with TRBJ2-2; 9 bases are a match to TRBD1. J was trimmed by 4 bases and V by 0 bases; bases with no gene match: 7. The CDR3 length is 17 residues. The germline CDR1 and CDR2 sequences are SGHDT and YYEEEE. The CDR3 nucleotides read TGTGCCAGCAGCTTGGCCACCGGGACAGGGCCCACCGGGGAGCTGTTTTTT. This gives the protein CASSLATGTGPTGELFF.

The CDR3 DNA reads as TGTGCCAGCAGCTTAGGATTATTAGATAGTCTGTACTTC. It translates to CASSLGLLDSLYF. This sequence joins TRBV7-2 and TRBJ2-7, with D uncertain. Trimming removed 1 base at V and 12 bases at J, with 16 bases between. Looked up from germline, CDR1 is SGHTA and CDR2 is FQGNSA. This CDR3 region has 13 residues.

The V and J genes are TRBV9 and TRBJ1-2, with D possibly being TRBD1 (5 bases). Trimming pared 6 bases from V and 2 bases from J, leaving 14 bases between. This CDR3 contains 14 residues. Germline CDR1 and CDR2: SGDLS and YYNGEE. CDR3 in DNA: TGTGCCAGCAACGGACCGGGGGGAAACTATGGCTACACCTTC. This sequence encodes CASNGPGGNYGYTF.

The chain recombines TRBV27 with TRBJ2-7, with 9 bases identical to TRBD2. The CDR3 runs 16 residues. Germline trimming cut 6 bases from V and 6 bases from J; bases unmatched to any gene: 15. Germline V gene data show CDR1 as MNHEY and CDR2 as SMNVEV (reference sequence). In DNA form, the CDR3 reads TGTGCCAGCAGCCCCTTTTCGTCGACTAGCGGACTCGAGCAGTACTTC. Translated: CASSPFSSTSGLEQYF.